The 20 T cell receptor beta chains presented below share a single source sample, sequenced in a study of T cell responses to AZD1222 COVID-19 vaccine. Some clones are missing from TCRdb's copy, which holds only in-frame ones; the method was immunoSEQ multiplex PCR. The sample carries about 270,000 clones, 94% recorded once. Sample: peripheral blood, taken 28 days after the second AZD1222 dose. Every receptor here comes from an adult who received the AZD1222 COVID-19 vaccine.

This chain uses TRBV7-6 with TRBJ2-5, with D possibly being TRBD2 (6 bases). V was pared by 4 bases and J by 5 bases, with 20 bases between. This CDR3 has 16 residues. CDR1 is SGHVS and CDR2 is FNYEAQ in the germline V gene. This chain's CDR3 is CASSSGVGPRGETQYF. Written as DNA, the CDR3 is TGTGCCAGCAGCTCGGGGGTCGGGCCCCGCGGGGAGACCCAGTACTTC.

The chain joins TRBV6-2 or TRBV6-3 to TRBJ1-2; tentative D call: TRBD1 (5 bases). The CDR3 loop spans 14 amino acids. CDR1 MNHEY and CDR2 SVGEGT come from the germline V gene. Trimming removed 2 bases at V and 0 bases at J, with 7 bases between. CDR3: CASSYLRANYGYTF. Here the CDR3 DNA reads TGTGCCAGCAGTTACCTCAGGGCTAACTATGGCTACACCTTC.

The rearrangement joins TRBV27 to TRBJ2-7; tentative D call: TRBD2 (6 bases). From germline, CDR1 is MNHEY and CDR2 SMNVEV (reference sequence). The germline V and J ends were trimmed by 4 bases and 2 bases, with 12 bases remaining between them. The CDR3 extends over 14 amino acids. CDR3 DNA sequence: TGTGCCAGCAGTTCGGGCTCGGGGGCCTACGAGCAGTACTTC. Translating gives CASSSGSGAYEQYF.

The rearrangement joins TRBV2 to TRBJ1-2; D unclear. The CDR3 is made up of 14 amino acids. The germline V and J ends were trimmed by 11 bases and 0 bases, with 16 bases remaining between them. Germline CDR1 SNHLY, CDR2 FYNNEI. The CDR3 is CASRLRAANYGYTF. Here the CDR3 DNA reads TGTGCCTCCAGACTGAGGGCAGCTAACTATGGCTACACCTTC.

The rearrangement joins TRBV5-1 to TRBJ2-7; 7 bases line up with TRBD1. Trimming at V came to 4 bases and at J to 2 bases, leaving 6 bases not matched to a gene. CDR3 size: 14 residues. The germline V gene encodes CDR1 SGHRS and CDR2 YFSETQ. In nucleotides, the CDR3 is TGCGCCAGCAGCGACCCGGGACAGACCTACGAGCAGTACTTC. It codes for CASSDPGQTYEQYF.

This clone was detected once. V usage is TRBV7-2 and J usage is TRBJ2-7; D is unclear. V lost 1 base, J lost 2 bases, and 3 bases lay in between. The CDR3 has 12 amino acids. Germline CDR1 SGHTA, CDR2 FQGNSA. CDR3 sequence (DNA): TGTGCCAGCAGCTTAGTCCCCTACGAGCAGTACTTC. Encoded protein: CASSLVPYEQYF. The full variable domain, its missing parts supplied by reference TRBV7-2 and TRBJ2-7, is GAGVSQSPSNKVTEKGKDVELRCDPISGHTALYWYRQSLGQGLEFLIYFQGNSAPDKSGLPSDRFSAERTGGSVSTLTIQRTQQEDSAVYLCASSLVPYEQYFGPGTRLTVT.

The genes are TRBV7-3 and TRBJ1-5, with D uncertain. The CDR3 has 13 residues. Germline CDR1 SGHTA, CDR2 FQGTGA. Trimming cost V 0 bases and J 7 bases, with 7 bases left between them. Written as DNA, the CDR3 is TGTGCCAGCAGCTTAACGATTGGCCAGCCCCAGCATTTT. Encoded protein: CASSLTIGQPQHF.

The V call is TRBV28, the J call TRBJ1-2, with TRBD1 matching 9 bases. V dropped 5 bases and J dropped 8; count of bases not matched to a gene: 12. The germline V gene has CDR1 MDHEN and CDR2 SYDVKM. This CDR3 region has 15 residues. CDR3 sequence: CASSPPPGQGTGYTF. For the CDR3, the DNA is TGTGCCAGCAGTCCCCCCCCGGGACAGGGAACCGGCTACACCTTC.

The V call is TRBV4-1, the J call TRBJ2-5; D possibly corresponds to TRBD2 (6 bases). Per germline, CDR1 MGHRA and CDR2 YSYEKL. This CDR3 has 14 residues. Trimming took 5 bases from V and 2 from J, leaving 12 bases between them. This CDR3 reads CASSARLVQETQYF. As DNA, the CDR3 is TGCGCCAGCAGCGCCCGACTAGTTCAAGAGACCCAGTACTTC.

This clone was observed a few times. The chain uses TRBV5-4 and TRBJ2-7; TRBD2 agrees at 13 bases. Germline CDR1 is SGHNT and CDR2 is YYREEE (reference sequence). Trimming removed 5 bases from V and 7 bases from J; junction bases left unmatched: 6. The CDR3 covers 14 residues. The CDR3 loop is CASRREGLAGEQYF. In DNA form, the CDR3 reads TGTGCCAGCAGAAGGGAGGGACTAGCGGGAGAGCAGTACTTC.

A few counts support this clone. The chain recombines TRBV7-9 with TRBJ1-3, with D maybe TRBD1 (6 bases). The CDR3 spans 15 residues. Germline loops: CDR1 SEHNR, CDR2 FQNEAQ (reference sequence). V dropped 5 bases and J dropped 0 bases, with 11 bases sitting between them. The CDR3 sequence is CASSPRGVSGNTIYF. The DNA for the CDR3 is TGTGCCAGCAGCCCGAGGGGGGTCTCTGGAAACACCATATATTTT.

This chain uses TRBV2 with TRBJ2-7; D ambiguous. Germline V gene lookup returns CDR1 SNHLY and CDR2 FYNNEI. V was shortened by 6 bases and J by 3 bases, with 18 bases between the two germline ends. The CDR3 is made up of 15 amino acids. The CDR3 DNA reads TGTGCCAGCAGCCCTCGATTAGGCGAATACTACGAGCAGTACTTC. This encodes CASSPRLGEYYEQYF.

The chain combines TRBV15 with TRBJ2-1; the match to TRBD2 covers 13 bases. This CDR3 spans 18 amino acids. The junction had 6 bases not matched to a gene; V was cut back by 4 bases and J by 0 bases. The germline gives CDR1 LNHNV, CDR2 YYDKDF (reference sequence). The CDR3 DNA reads TGTGCCACCAGCAATACCCGGACTAGCGGGAGCTCCTACAATGAGCAGTTCTTC. As protein: CATSNTRTSGSSYNEQFF.

This clone was seen more than once but under ten times. The chain joins TRBV5-4 to TRBJ2-7, with 8 bases aligning to TRBD1. The germline gives CDR1 SGHNT, CDR2 YYREEE (reference sequence). V was pared by 4 bases and J by 6 bases, with 6 bases of the junction left unmatched. The CDR3 consists of 13 residues. CDR3 DNA sequence: TGTGCCAGCAGCCAATCAGGGGGCAGCGAGCAGTACTTC. It encodes CASSQSGGSEQYF.

The chain links TRBV6-2 or TRBV6-3 to TRBJ2-5; 12 nucleotides align to TRBD2. The CDR3 extends over 16 amino acids. V dropped 4 bases and J dropped 4; count of bases not matched to a gene: 7. Looked up from germline, CDR1 is MNHEY and CDR2 is SVGEGT. The CDR3 DNA reads as TGTGCCAGCAGTTCACCTAGCGGGAGGGCCCGAGAGACCCAGTACTTC. The encoded protein is CASSSPSGRARETQYF.

CDR3 sequence (DNA): TGTGCCAGCAGCTCCTTTACAGGGAGCATGAGCAATCAGCCCCAGCATTTT. Protein product: CASSSFTGSMSNQPQHF. V is TRBV5-6 and J is TRBJ1-5, with a weak D call TRBD1 (6 bases). Deletions cut 3 bases from V and 1 base from J, with 17 bases between. Per the germline V gene, CDR1 is SGHDT and CDR2 is YYEEEE. This CDR3 is built from 17 residues.

The V call is TRBV30, the J call TRBJ1-6, with unresolved D. The CDR3 is made up of 15 amino acids. V was pared by 1 base and J by 4 bases, with 11 bases between. Germline CDR1 and CDR2: GTSNPN and SVGIG (reference sequence). The CDR3 here is CAWSGKSSYNSPLHF. The CDR3 region has the DNA TGTGCCTGGAGTGGGAAGTCCTCATATAATTCACCCCTCCACTTT.

The chain couples TRBV10-3 to TRBJ1-5; D unclear. This CDR3 region has 13 residues. V was shortened by 0 bases and J by 7 bases, with 7 bases between the two germline ends. Per germline, CDR1 ENHRY and CDR2 SYGVKD. The CDR3 bases are TGTGCCATCAGTGAGTCGAGCGGACAGCCCCAGCATTTT. It codes for CAISESSGQPQHF.

This clone was counted a single time. The J gene is TRBJ1-5, the V gene TRBV6-5; perhaps TRBD1 as D (5 bases). From germline, CDR1 is MNHEY and CDR2 SVGAGI. V lost 6 bases, J lost 3 bases, and 15 bases lay in between. The CDR3 has 15 residues. The DNA of the CDR3 is TGTGCCAGCAGCCCGACCGGGGCGCACAATCAGCCCCAGCATTTT. It specifies CASSPTGAHNQPQHF.

A remark on this clone: Other DNA variants within this sample encode the same CDR3. The chain has TRBV19 and TRBJ2-7, with 8 nucleotides matching TRBD1. Trimming cost V 2 bases and J 4 bases; bases outside gene matches: 1. Germline V gene sequence: CDR1 LNHDA, CDR2 SQIVND (reference sequence). The CDR3 loop spans 13 amino acids. The CDR3 DNA reads TGTGCCAGTAGTATAAGACAGGGGTACGAGCAGTACTTC. It yields the protein CASSIRQGYEQYF.